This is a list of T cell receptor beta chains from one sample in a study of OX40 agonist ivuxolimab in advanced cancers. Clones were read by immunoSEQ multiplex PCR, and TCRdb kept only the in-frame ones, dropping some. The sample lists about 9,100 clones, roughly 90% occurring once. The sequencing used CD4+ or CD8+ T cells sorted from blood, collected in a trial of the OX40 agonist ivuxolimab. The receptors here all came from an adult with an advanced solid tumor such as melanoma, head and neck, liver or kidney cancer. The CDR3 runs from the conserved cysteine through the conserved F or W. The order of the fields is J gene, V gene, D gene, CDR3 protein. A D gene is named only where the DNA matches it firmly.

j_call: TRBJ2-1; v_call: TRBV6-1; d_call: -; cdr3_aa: CASSEDSVSSYNEQFF
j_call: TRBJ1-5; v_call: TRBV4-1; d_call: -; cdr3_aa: CASSQLDGNQPQHF
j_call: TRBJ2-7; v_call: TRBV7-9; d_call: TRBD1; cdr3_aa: CASSPRTGESYEQYF
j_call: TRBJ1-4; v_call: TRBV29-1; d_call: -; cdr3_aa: CSVAENPNEKLFF
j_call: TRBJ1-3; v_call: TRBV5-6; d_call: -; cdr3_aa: CASSGRVSSGNTIYF
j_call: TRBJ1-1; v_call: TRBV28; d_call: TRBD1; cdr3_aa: CASSFFDRGENTEAFF
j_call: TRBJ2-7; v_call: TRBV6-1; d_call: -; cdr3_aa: CASSEDFGTYEQYF
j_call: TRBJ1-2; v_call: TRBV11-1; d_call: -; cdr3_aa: CASSSISTDPYGYTF
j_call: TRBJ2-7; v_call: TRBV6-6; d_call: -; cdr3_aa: CASTTPSVQPYEQYF
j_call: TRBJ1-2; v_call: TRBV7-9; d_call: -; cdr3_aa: CASSLSAARDGYTF
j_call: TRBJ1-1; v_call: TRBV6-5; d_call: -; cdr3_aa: CASSYSTAGDPEAFF
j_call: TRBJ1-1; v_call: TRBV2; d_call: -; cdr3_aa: CASSPTDPRRTEAFF
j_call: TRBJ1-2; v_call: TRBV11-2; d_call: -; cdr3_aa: CASSLDRAAANYGYTF
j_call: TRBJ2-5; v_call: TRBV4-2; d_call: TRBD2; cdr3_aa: CASSQDLMVAGDQETQYF
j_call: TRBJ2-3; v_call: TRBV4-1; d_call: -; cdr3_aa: CASSQESSSTDTQYF
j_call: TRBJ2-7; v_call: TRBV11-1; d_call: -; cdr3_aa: CASSRTYEQYF
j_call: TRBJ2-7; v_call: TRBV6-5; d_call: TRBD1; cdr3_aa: CASSYSGQSYEQYF
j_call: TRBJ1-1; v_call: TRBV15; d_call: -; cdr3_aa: CATRRDTEAFF
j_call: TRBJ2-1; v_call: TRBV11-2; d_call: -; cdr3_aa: CASSRWWDGVDNEQFF
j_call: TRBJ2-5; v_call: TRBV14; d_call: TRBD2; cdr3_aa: CASSQDFRGGLPETQYF
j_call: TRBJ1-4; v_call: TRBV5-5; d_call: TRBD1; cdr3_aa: CASSRTGGDEKLFF
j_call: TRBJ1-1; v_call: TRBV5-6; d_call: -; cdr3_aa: CASSLGGWPEAFF
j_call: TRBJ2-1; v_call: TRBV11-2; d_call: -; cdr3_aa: CASSLGVNEQFF
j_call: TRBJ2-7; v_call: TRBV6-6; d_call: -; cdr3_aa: CASSSDGPDEQYF
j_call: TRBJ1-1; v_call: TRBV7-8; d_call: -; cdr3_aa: CASSLAKGTEAFF
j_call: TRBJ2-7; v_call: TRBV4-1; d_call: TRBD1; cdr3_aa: CASSQARQGGSEQYF
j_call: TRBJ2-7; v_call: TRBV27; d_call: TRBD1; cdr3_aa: CASSSGTGDEQYF
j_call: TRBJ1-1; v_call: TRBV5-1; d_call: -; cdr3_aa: CASSLPVGDTEAFF
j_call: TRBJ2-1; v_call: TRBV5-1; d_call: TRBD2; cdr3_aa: CASSLYPSGGHNEQFF
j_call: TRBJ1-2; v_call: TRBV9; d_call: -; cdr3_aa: CASSSYQRRHGGYTF
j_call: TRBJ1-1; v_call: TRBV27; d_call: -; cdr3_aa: CASRLWGMNTEAFF
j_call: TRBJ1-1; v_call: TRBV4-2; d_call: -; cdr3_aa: CASSQGRTEAFF
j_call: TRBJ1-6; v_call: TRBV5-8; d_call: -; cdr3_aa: CASINPMSERVIHF